One sample yielded the 18 T cell receptor beta chains listed below, sequenced in a study of blood T cell repertoires in COVID-19. Generated by immunoSEQ multiplex PCR, the TCRdb table keeps only in-frame clones and is missing some. The table includes approximately 70,000 clones, about four fifths detected once. The sequencing sample was made of peripheral blood. The receptor source for this set is an older woman with acute or convalescent COVID-19.

The chain recombines TRBV18 with TRBJ2-2; TRBD2 matches 12 bases. CDR1 is KGHSH, CDR2 LQKENI, per germline. J lost 0 bases, V lost 4 bases, and 6 bases had no gene match. There are 18 residues in the CDR3. The CDR3 loop is CASSRMTSGGSNTGELFF. CDR3 bases: TGTGCCAGCTCACGGATGACTAGCGGGGGTTCGAACACCGGGGAGCTGTTTTTT.

This clone was picked up a small number of times. This chain uses TRBV9 with TRBJ1-1; TRBD1 matches at 9 bases. Trimming at V came to 1 base and at J to 1 base, leaving 8 bases not matched to a gene. The CDR3 totals 17 residues. Germline V gene lookup returns CDR1 SGDLS and CDR2 YYNGEE. CDR3 coding DNA: TGTGCCAGCAGCGTAAGGGAGAGGGACAGGGAGAACACTGAAGCTTTCTTT. Protein product: CASSVRERDRENTEAFF.

This clone was detected only a few times. The gene calls are TRBV28 and TRBJ1-3; 7 positions agree with TRBD1. Trimming took 5 bases from V and 2 from J; bases not matched to a gene: 6. The CDR3 spans 15 residues. The V gene's germline CDR1 is MDHEN and CDR2 SYDVKM. The CDR3 here is CASSEQTGTGNTIYF. The CDR3, as DNA: TGTGCCAGCAGTGAACAGACAGGGACTGGAAACACCATATATTTT.

This chain uses TRBV9 with TRBJ2-5; tentative D call: TRBD2 (6 bases). The germline V gene has CDR1 SGDLS and CDR2 YYNGEE. The CDR3 has 15 amino acids. Trimming took off 4 bases at V and 2 bases at J, with 15 bases between the two ends. CDR3 sequence: CASSTLQGLQETQYF. The CDR3 coding sequence is TGTGCCAGCAGCACACTTCAGGGACTTCAAGAGACCCAGTACTTC.

V usage is TRBV29-1 and J usage is TRBJ1-1, with 7 bases lining up with TRBD1. Trimming at V came to 7 bases and at J to 0 bases, leaving 5 bases not matched to a gene. The germline V gene has CDR1 SQVTM and CDR2 ANQGSEA. The CDR3 runs 13 residues. The CDR3: CSGGGQLNTEAFF. The CDR3 DNA reads as TGCAGCGGGGGGGGACAGTTGAACACTGAAGCTTTCTTT.

The chain uses TRBV3-1 (or the pseudogene TRBV3-2) and TRBJ2-1; D gene uncertain. The CDR3 runs 15 residues. Germline V gene sequence: CDR1 LGHDT, CDR2 YNNKEL (reference sequence). The V end was cut by 1 base, the J end by 5 bases, with 12 bases between. CDR3 sequence: CASSQVNQADNEQFF. CDR3 DNA: TGTGCCAGCAGCCAAGTTAACCAGGCCGACAATGAGCAGTTCTTC.

The chain uses TRBV4-3 and TRBJ1-4; tentatively, D is TRBD1 (6 bases). Trimming shortened V by 1 base and J by 1 base, and 19 bases separated the two germline ends. The CDR3 totals 19 residues. Looked up from germline, CDR1 is LGHNA and CDR2 is YSLEER. This CDR3 reads CASSQAPVGGGGTNEKLFF. The CDR3 DNA sequence: TGCGCCAGCAGCCAAGCCCCTGTGGGGGGAGGGGGAACTAATGAAAAACTGTTTTTT.

This clone was detected once. This chain's CDR3 is CASSIGPTGEQYF. DNA of the CDR3: TGTGCCAGTAGTATCGGACCAACAGGGGAGCAGTACTTC. The genes are TRBV19 and TRBJ2-7; D might be TRBD1 (6 bases). Trimming cost V 3 bases and J 7 bases, with 13 bases left between them. Germline V lookup: CDR1 LNHDA, CDR2 SQIVND (reference sequence). This CDR3 has 13 residues. Complete variable domain (other parts from reference TRBV19 and TRBJ2-7): DGGITQSPKYLFRKEGQNVTLSCEQNLNHDAMYWYRQDPGQGLRLIYYSQIVNDFQKGDIAEGYSVSREKKESFPLTVTSAQKNPTAFYLCASSIGPTGEQYFGPGTRLTVT.

The chain uses TRBV7-9 and TRBJ2-2; perhaps TRBD2 as D (6 bases). Germline CDR1 and CDR2: SEHNR and FQNEAQ (reference sequence). V was pared by 4 bases and J by 3 bases, with 15 bases between. The CDR3 extends over 16 amino acids. CDR3 in amino acids: CASSYLGRGDTGELFF. Here the CDR3 DNA reads TGTGCCAGCAGCTACCTAGGGCGGGGTGACACCGGGGAGCTGTTTTTT.

The chain links TRBV10-1 to TRBJ2-1; D call uncertain. The germline V and J ends were trimmed by 7 bases and 6 bases, with 4 bases remaining between them. Germline V gene data show CDR1 as WNHNN and CDR2 as SYGVQD (reference sequence). This CDR3 has 10 amino acids. CDR3 sequence: CASTSNEQFF. The CDR3 nucleotides read TGCGCCAGCACATCCAATGAGCAGTTCTTC.

The chain recombines TRBV28 with TRBJ1-2; D gene uncertain. Germline assignment: CDR1 MDHEN and CDR2 SYDVKM. Between the trimmed V and J ends, which lost 2 bases and 2 bases, there was a span of 6 bases. The CDR3 runs to 13 residues. The CDR3 DNA follows: TGTGCCAGCAGTTTAACAGAGAACTATGGCTACACCTTC. This sequence encodes CASSLTENYGYTF.

The J gene is TRBJ2-2, the V gene TRBV3-1 (or the pseudogene TRBV3-2); unclear D gene. CDR3 length: 13 residues. The germline V gene has CDR1 LGHDT and CDR2 YNNKEL (reference sequence). The V gene lost 4 bases and the J gene lost 3 bases, with 6 bases spanning the gap. The CDR3 protein is CASSRTDTGELFF. The CDR3 nucleotides read TGTGCCAGCAGCCGCACAGACACCGGGGAGCTGTTTTTT.

The rearrangement uses TRBV6-6 and TRBJ2-7, with 11 bases matching TRBD2. This CDR3 has 16 amino acids. Trimming removed 5 bases from V and 0 bases from J; junction bases left unmatched: 6. CDR1 and CDR2 from the germline V gene are MNHNY and SVGAGI (reference sequence). This CDR3 reads CASSGPLAGVSYEQYF. CDR3 DNA: TGTGCCAGCAGTGGCCCACTAGCGGGGGTCTCCTACGAGCAGTACTTC.

The gene calls are TRBV28 and TRBJ2-1; 8 bases line up with TRBD2. J gave up 4 bases and V 6 bases, and 2 bases lay outside the gene matches. Germline V gives CDR1 MDHEN, CDR2 SYDVKM. The CDR3 is 13 residues long. The CDR3 DNA follows: TGTGCCAGCAGGACTAGCGTATACAATGAGCAGTTCTTC. The encoded protein is CASRTSVYNEQFF.

The chain couples TRBV5-4 to TRBJ1-4; D unclear. Germline V gene data show CDR1 as SGHNT and CDR2 as YYREEE (reference sequence). Trimming stripped 1 base from V and 5 bases from J, with 6 bases between. There are 13 residues in the CDR3. The CDR3: CASSLNWNEKLFF. CDR3 nucleotide sequence: TGTGCCAGCAGCTTGAACTGGAATGAAAAACTGTTTTTT.

The chain joins TRBV19 to TRBJ2-4; D remains unclear. CDR3 length equals 15 residues. Germline V gene lookup returns CDR1 LNHDA and CDR2 SQIVND (reference sequence). V lost 3 bases, J lost 0 bases, and 9 bases lay in between. The CDR3 here is CASSIPFLAKNIQYF. The CDR3 DNA reads TGTGCCAGTAGTATTCCCTTCCTAGCCAAAAACATTCAGTACTTC.

V is TRBV6-6 and J is TRBJ1-2; D gene ambiguous. CDR3 length: 14 amino acids. The V gene's germline CDR1 is MNHNY and CDR2 SVGAGI (reference sequence). V was trimmed by 0 bases and J by 4 bases, leaving 9 bases between them. The CDR3 sequence: CASSYSGSSYGYTF. The CDR3 coding sequence is TGTGCCAGCAGTTACTCGGGTAGCAGCTATGGCTACACCTTC.

The chain joins TRBV11-3 to TRBJ2-2; TRBD1 agrees at 9 bases. Germline-derived CDR1 and CDR2 are SGHNT and YENEEA. The CDR3 runs to 15 residues. Losses at the gene ends were 5 bases for V and 7 bases for J; bases not matched to a gene: 8. CDR3 coding DNA: TGTGCCAGCAGCCCCGGGACAGGGCTAGACGGGGAGCTGTTTTTT. Translation gives CASSPGTGLDGELFF.